These 9 T cell receptor beta chains came from one sample sequenced in a study of response to subunit inactivated influenza vaccine. TCRdb redid the calling of the RT-PCR reads with MiXCR, one entry per CDR3 protein. The table records about 700,000 distinct CDR3 sequences, over 11% of them present only once. The sample here was PBMCs from blood, taken around 15 days before vaccination. Receptors were obtained from a man aged 50 or older who received an inactivated influenza vaccine.

This clonotype was seen a few times. CDR3 sequence reads: CAISEDRVPGNTIYF. As DNA, the CDR3 is TGTGCCATCAGTGAGGACAGGGTACCCGGAAACACCATATATTTT. The V gene is TRBV10-3, the J gene TRBJ1-3, with 7 bases fitting TRBD1. The CDR3 extends over 15 amino acids. Germline CDR1 ENHRY, CDR2 SYGVKD. J lost 4 bases, V lost 2 bases, and 5 bases had no gene match.

The chain links TRBV28 to TRBJ2-7, with 13 bases lining up with TRBD2. The germline gives CDR1 MDHEN, CDR2 SYDVKM. Germline trimming cut 1 base from V and 7 bases from J; bases unmatched to any gene: 7. There are 16 residues in the CDR3. In DNA, the CDR3 is TGTGCCAGCAGTTTATATACTAGCGGGAGGGCCAATGAGCAGTACTTC. Translated, it gives CASSLYTSGRANEQYF.

The genes are TRBV9 and TRBJ2-5, with TRBD2 matching over 15 bases. After removal of 0 bases from V and 4 bases from J, the junction contained 4 bases not matched to a gene. The germline V gene encodes CDR1 SGDLS and CDR2 YYNGEE. CDR3 length: 17 amino acids. CDR3 protein: CASSVGGLAGGGETQYF. The CDR3 region has the DNA TGTGCCAGCAGCGTAGGGGGACTAGCGGGAGGCGGAGAGACCCAGTACTTC.

This sequence joins TRBV28 and TRBJ1-2; no clear D gene. Trimming removed 3 bases from V and 2 bases from J, with 10 bases in between. The CDR3 spans 14 residues. From germline, CDR1 is MDHEN and CDR2 SYDVKM. CDR3 bases: TGTGCCAGCAGTTTGGGGAGGTCGAACTATGGCTACACCTTC. It is translated as CASSLGRSNYGYTF.

This clonotype was picked up a small number of times. The rearrangement joins TRBV7-2 to TRBJ2-2; no firm D call. The CDR3 runs 15 residues. V was trimmed by 2 bases and J by 6 bases, leaving 13 bases between them. Per the germline V gene, CDR1 is SGHTA and CDR2 is FQGNSA. CDR3 coding DNA: TGTGCCAGCAGCTTACGCTTTGTAGTGCCCGGGGAGCTGTTTTTT. Its protein is CASSLRFVVPGELFF.

This sequence joins TRBV7-3 and TRBJ2-3, with TRBD2 identical over 8 bases. The CDR3 covers 15 residues. Germline CDR1 and CDR2: SGHTA and FQGTGA. Trimming took 4 bases from V and 4 from J; bases not matched to a gene: 7. Here the CDR3 reads CASSYGTSRADTQYF. The CDR3 DNA reads TGTGCCAGCAGCTACGGGACTAGTCGCGCAGATACGCAGTATTTT.

This clonotype turned up a few times. The V call is TRBV2, the J call TRBJ1-4; 10 nucleotides align to TRBD1. There are 15 residues in the CDR3. Germline V gene data show CDR1 as SNHLY and CDR2 as FYNNEI. Unmatched junction bases numbered 4, after V lost 2 bases and J lost 7 bases. The CDR3 bases are TGTGCCAGCAGTGAATCGACAGGGGGCTTTGAAAAACTGTTTTTT. Its protein is CASSESTGGFEKLFF.

The chain employs TRBV14 and TRBJ2-1; 9 bases align to TRBD2. With 1 base clipped from V and 6 bases from J, the junction kept 1 base outside the gene matches. Germline CDR1 is SGHDN and CDR2 is FVKESK. CDR3 length equals 14 residues. CDR3 sequence (DNA): TGTGCCAGCAGCCAAGTAGCGGGGGTCAATGAGCAGTTCTTC. Residues: CASSQVAGVNEQFF.

This chain uses TRBV30 with TRBJ2-5; 9 bases align to TRBD2. From germline, CDR1 is GTSNPN and CDR2 SVGIG (reference sequence). The CDR3 spans 14 residues. The V and J ends lost 3 bases and 1 base, in that order; junction bases with no gene match: 3. The CDR3 region is CAWRIAGAQETQYF. Here the CDR3 DNA reads TGTGCCTGGAGGATAGCGGGGGCCCAAGAGACCCAGTACTTC.